This T cell receptor beta chain was recorded in a study of shared T cell receptors in the human thymus. There are 14 residues in the CDR3. Germline V CDR1 and CDR2: SQVTM, ANQGSEA. J was trimmed by 1 base and V by 7 bases; bases with no gene match: 6. Assay used: immunoSEQ multiplex PCR; TCRdb lists only in-frame clones, some missing. The repertoire includes about 660,000 clones, around 87% of them detected once, and about 0.0094% sits in the top ten. A further study also used this sample, focusing on human thymus T cells. That source reports: Thymic and blood repertoires appeared to display a bias in their usage of V and J genes.

Sequencing was carried out using thymocytes. The rearrangement links TRBV29-1 to TRBJ2-1; 8 bases fit TRBD1. The receptor's source is a boy younger than two with a congenital heart defect. For the CDR3, the DNA is TGCAGCGCTAGGGACAGGAATTCCTACAATGAGCAGTTCTTC. Translated: CSARDRNSYNEQFF.